The clone carrying this T cell receptor beta chain has at least ten counts. This entry belongs to a study of T cell responses to AZD1222 COVID-19 vaccine. Sequencing was performed with immunoSEQ multiplex PCR; in TCRdb, only in-frame clones are kept and a portion is missing. The sample holds some 150,000 clones, around 88% seen once. Sequenced material: peripheral blood, taken on day 0 of AZD1222 vaccination. The clonotype was recovered from an adult in good health.

This chain's CDR3 is CAWNGGTTEAFF. CDR3 coding DNA: TGTGCCTGGAACGGGGGGACCACTGAAGCTTTCTTT. The chain carries TRBV30 and TRBJ1-1; weak D call: TRBD1 (5 bases). Trimming stripped 4 bases from V and 4 bases from J, with 10 bases between. CDR1 GTSNPN and CDR2 SVGIG come from the germline V gene (reference sequence). This CDR3 is built from 12 residues.